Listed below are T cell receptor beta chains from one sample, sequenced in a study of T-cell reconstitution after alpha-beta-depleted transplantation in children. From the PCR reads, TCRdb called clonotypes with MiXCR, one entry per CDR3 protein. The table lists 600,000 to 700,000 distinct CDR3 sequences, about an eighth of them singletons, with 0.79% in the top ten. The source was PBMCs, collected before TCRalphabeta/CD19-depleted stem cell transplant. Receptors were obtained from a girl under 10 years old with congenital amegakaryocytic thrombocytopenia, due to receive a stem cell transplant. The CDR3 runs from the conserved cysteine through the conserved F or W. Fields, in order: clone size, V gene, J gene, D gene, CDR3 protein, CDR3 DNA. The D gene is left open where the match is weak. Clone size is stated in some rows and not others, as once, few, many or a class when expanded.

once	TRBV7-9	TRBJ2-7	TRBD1	CASSLERTGIHEQYF	TGTGCCAGCAGCTTAGAAAGGACAGGTATACACGAGCAGTACTTC
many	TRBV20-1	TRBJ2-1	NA	CSAASMTGSSYNEQFF	TGCAGTGCCGCGAGCATGACGGGTAGCTCCTACAATGAGCAGTTCTTC
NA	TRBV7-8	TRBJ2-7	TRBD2	CASSSLAGLNYEQYF	TGTGCCAGCAGCTCCCTAGCGGGATTAAACTACGAGCAGTACTTC
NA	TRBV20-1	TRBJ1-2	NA	CSARDYGYTF	TGCAGTGCTAGAGATTACGGCTACACCTTC
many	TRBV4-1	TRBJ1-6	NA	CASGETLSNSPLHF	TGCGCCAGCGGCGAGACATTATCTAATTCACCCCTCCACTTT
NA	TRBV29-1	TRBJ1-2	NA	CSVEWTQAHGYTF	TGCAGCGTTGAATGGACACAAGCGCATGGCTACACCTTC
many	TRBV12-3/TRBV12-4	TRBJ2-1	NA	CASSLRLEISNEQFF	TGTGCCAGCAGTCTAAGACTAGAAATTTCCAATGAGCAGTTCTTC
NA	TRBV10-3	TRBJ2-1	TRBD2	CAIRDYEREGRNEQFF	TGTGCCATCAGGGACTACGAGCGGGAGGGCCGCAATGAGCAGTTCTTC
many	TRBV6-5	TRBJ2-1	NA	CASSYLRGRNEQFF	TGTGCCAGCAGTTACTTACGGGGGCGAAATGAGCAGTTCTTC
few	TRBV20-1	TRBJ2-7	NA	CSARDGSGNSYEQYF	TGCAGTGCTAGAGATGGGAGCGGCAACTCCTACGAGCAGTACTTC
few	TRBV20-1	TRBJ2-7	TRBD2	CSARGPGTSGRSLYEQYF	TGCAGTGCTAGAGGTCCCGGGACTAGCGGGAGATCCCTCTACGAGCAGTACTTC
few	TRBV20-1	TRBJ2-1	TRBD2	CCASSGRARVDNEQFF	TGCTGTGCTAGTTCTGGGAGGGCTAGAGTAGACAATGAGCAGTTCTTC
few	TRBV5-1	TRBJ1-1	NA	CASSLEMQGTEAFF	TGCGCCAGCAGCTTGGAAATGCAGGGGACTGAAGCTTTCTTT
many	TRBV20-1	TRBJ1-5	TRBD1	CSGLDRGFNQPQHF	TGCAGTGGCCTGGACAGGGGGTTCAATCAGCCCCAGCATTTT
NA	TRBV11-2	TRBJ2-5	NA	CASSLVVVGETQYF	TGTGCCAGCAGCTTAGTAGTGGTCGGTGAGACCCAGTACTTC
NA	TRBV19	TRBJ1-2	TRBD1	CASIAGDRGNGYTF	TGTGCCAGTATTGCGGGGGACAGGGGCAACGGCTACACCTTC
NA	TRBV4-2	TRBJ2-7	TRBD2	CASSHAPREVPSYEQYF	TGTGCCAGCAGCCACGCCCCCCGGGAGGTCCCGTCCTACGAGCAGTACTTC